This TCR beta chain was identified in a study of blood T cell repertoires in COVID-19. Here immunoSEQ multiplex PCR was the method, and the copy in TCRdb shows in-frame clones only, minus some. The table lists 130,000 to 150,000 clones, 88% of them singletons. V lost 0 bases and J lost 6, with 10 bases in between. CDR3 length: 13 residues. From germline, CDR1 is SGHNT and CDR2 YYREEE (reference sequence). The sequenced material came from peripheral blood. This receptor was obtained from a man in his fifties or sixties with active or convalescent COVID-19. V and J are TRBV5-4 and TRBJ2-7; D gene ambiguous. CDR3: CASSLVNGFEQYF. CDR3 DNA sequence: TGTGCCAGCAGCTTGGTTAACGGGTTCGAGCAGTACTTC.